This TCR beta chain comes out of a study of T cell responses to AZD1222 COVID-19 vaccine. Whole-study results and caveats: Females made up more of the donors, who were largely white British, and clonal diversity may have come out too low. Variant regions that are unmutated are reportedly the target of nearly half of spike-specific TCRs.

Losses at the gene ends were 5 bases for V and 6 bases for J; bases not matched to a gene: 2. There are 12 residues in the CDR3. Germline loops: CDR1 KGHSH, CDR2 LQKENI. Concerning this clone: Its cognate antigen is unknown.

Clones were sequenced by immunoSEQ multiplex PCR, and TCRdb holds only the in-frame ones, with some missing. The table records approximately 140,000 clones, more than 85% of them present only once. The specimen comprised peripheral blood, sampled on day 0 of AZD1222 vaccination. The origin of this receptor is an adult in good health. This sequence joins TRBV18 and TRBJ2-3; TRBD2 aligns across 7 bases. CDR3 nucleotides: TGTGCCAGCTCAGCGACTAGCGATACGCAGTATTTT. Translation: CASSATSDTQYF.